The rows below give T cell receptor beta chains drawn from one sample of a study of resident and recirculating memory T cells in vitiligo. Only in-frame clones appear in the TCRdb table, and some are missing; sequencing was by immunoSEQ multiplex PCR. Here the sample spans tens of thousands of clones, 92% being singletons. What was sequenced was blood. Receptors were obtained from a male donor with vitiligo. Each CDR3 is given with its conserved first and last residue. D genes are given only for firm matches. Not every row has a clone size; where given, it reads once, few, many or a size class.

V,D,J,size,DNA,CDR3
TRBV27,TRBD1,TRBJ2-1,-,TGTGCCAGCAGTATAATCCTTTCCAGGGGGCATAAAGGCAATGAGCAGTTCTTC,CASSIILSRGHKGNEQFF
TRBV28,TRBD1,TRBJ1-2,once,TGTGCCAGCAGCTACGACAGGGATCGGGGCTACACCTTC,CASSYDRDRGYTF
TRBV4-2,-,TRBJ2-1,-,TGTGCCAGCAGCCAAGAGCCCCGGAATGAGCAGTTCTTC,CASSQEPRNEQFF
TRBV28,TRBD1,TRBJ2-7,-,TGTGCCAGCACCTCGGGACAGGGTATAAACGAGCAGTACTTC,CASTSGQGINEQYF
TRBV5-1,TRBD2,TRBJ2-7,-,TGCGCCAGCAGCTCAGCGGGAGGCCCCAACGAGCAGTACTTC,CASSSAGGPNEQYF
TRBV5-4,TRBD1,TRBJ2-4,-,TGTGCCAGCAGCTTGGAGGGGGCAGGGACCAAAAACATTCAGTACTTC,CASSLEGAGTKNIQYF
TRBV7-9,TRBD1,TRBJ1-4,-,TGTGCCAGCAGCTTAGCGACAGGGGGTGGGGAAAAACTGTTTTTT,CASSLATGGGEKLFF
TRBV11-2,TRBD1,TRBJ1-2,-,TGTGCCAGCAGTCCCGGGACAGGCTATGGCTACACCTTC,CASSPGTGYGYTF
TRBV28,TRBD1,TRBJ1-5,-,TGTGCCAGCAGTGGGGGACAGGGAGGGAATCAGCCCCAGCATTTT,CASSGGQGGNQPQHF
TRBV5-1,-,TRBJ2-3,-,TGCGCCAGCAGCTTGGCAGGTTATCCTAGCACAGATACGCAGTATTTT,CASSLAGYPSTDTQYF
TRBV7-2,-,TRBJ1-5,-,TGTGCCAGCGGGGAGGGAGTTGGCAATCAGCCCCAGCATTTT,CASGEGVGNQPQHF
TRBV11-1,-,TRBJ2-5,once,TGTGCCAGCAGCTCCCCCGAAGAGACCCAGTACTTC,CASSSPEETQYF
TRBV4-2,TRBD2,TRBJ2-1,-,TGTGCCAGCAGCCAAGAATCGGGACTAGCGGGAGGCAATGAGCAGTTCTTC,CASSQESGLAGGNEQFF
TRBV28,-,TRBJ1-4,-,TGTGCCAGCAGTTTGGCGGGGCAAAGCGAAAAACTGTTTTTT,CASSLAGQSEKLFF
TRBV5-4,TRBD2,TRBJ2-7,-,TGTGCCAGCAGCATGGGACTAGCGGGGTCTCCCTACGAGCAGTACTTC,CASSMGLAGSPYEQYF
TRBV14,TRBD2,TRBJ2-1,-,TGTGCCAGCAGCCCTTTGGCGGGAGCGAACTACAATGAGCAGTTCTTC,CASSPLAGANYNEQFF
TRBV7-3,TRBD2,TRBJ2-1,-,TGTGCCAGCAGCTTACAGACGGCGGGAGGGCTGGGTGAGCAGTTCTTC,CASSLQTAGGLGEQFF
TRBV7-2,TRBD1,TRBJ2-7,once,TGTGCCAGCAGCATCCCAGGGGGCGGGTACGAGCAGTACTTC,CASSIPGGGYEQYF
TRBV28,TRBD2,TRBJ2-7,-,TGTGCCAGCAGTACCGAGGGGGGCGGGAGGGCCTACGAGCAGTACTTC,CASSTEGGGRAYEQYF
TRBV28,-,TRBJ2-1,-,TGTGCCAGCAAAAAGAGCTCCTACAATGAGCAGTTCTTC,CASKKSSYNEQFF
TRBV27,-,TRBJ1-5,-,TGTGCCAGCAGTTTAAAACCCCCACAGCTCAATCAGCCCCAGCATTTT,CASSLKPPQLNQPQHF
TRBV7-3,-,TRBJ2-1,-,TGTGCCAGCAGCCTAGGAGGGAATTACAATGAGCAGTTCTTC,CASSLGGNYNEQFF
TRBV4-1,-,TRBJ2-6,-,TGCGCCAGCAGCCAAGAGGCCCCCGGGTCTGGGGCCAACGTCCTGACTTTC,CASSQEAPGSGANVLTF
TRBV2,TRBD2,TRBJ2-1,-,TGTGCCAGCTCGACTAGCGGCAGTGGGGGGGAAGGGCAGTTCTTC,CASSTSGSGGEGQFF
TRBV19,TRBD2,TRBJ2-1,-,TGTGCCAGTAGTGCGGGAGGTTGGCGGGACAATGAGCAGTTCTTC,CASSAGGWRDNEQFF